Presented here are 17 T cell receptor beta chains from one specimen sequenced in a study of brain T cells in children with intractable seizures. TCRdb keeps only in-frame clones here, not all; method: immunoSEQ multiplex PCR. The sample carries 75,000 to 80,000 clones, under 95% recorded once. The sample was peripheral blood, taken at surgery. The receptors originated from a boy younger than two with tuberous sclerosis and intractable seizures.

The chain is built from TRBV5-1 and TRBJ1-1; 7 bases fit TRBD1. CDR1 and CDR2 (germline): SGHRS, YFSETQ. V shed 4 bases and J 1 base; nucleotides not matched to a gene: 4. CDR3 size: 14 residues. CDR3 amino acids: CASSVDRRNTEAFF. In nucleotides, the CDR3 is TGCGCCAGCAGCGTGGACAGGCGGAACACTGAAGCTTTCTTT.

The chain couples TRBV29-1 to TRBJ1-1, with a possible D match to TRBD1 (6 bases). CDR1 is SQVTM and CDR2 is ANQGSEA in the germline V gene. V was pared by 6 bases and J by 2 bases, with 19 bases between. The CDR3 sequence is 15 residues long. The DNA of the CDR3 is TGCAGCGTCGCGACCGGGGGGGCGATCAACACTGAAGCTTTCTTT. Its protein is CSVATGGAINTEAFF.

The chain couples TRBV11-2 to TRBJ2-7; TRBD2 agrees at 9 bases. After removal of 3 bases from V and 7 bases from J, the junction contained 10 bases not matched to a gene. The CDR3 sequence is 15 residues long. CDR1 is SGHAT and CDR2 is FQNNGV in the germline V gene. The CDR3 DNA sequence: TGTGCCAGCAGCTTGGCTAGCGGGGTCCGGCGGGAGCAGTACTTC. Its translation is CASSLASGVRREQYF.

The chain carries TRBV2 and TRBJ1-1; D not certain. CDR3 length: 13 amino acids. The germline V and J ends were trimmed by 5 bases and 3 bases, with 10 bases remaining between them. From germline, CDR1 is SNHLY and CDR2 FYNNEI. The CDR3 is CASSRRWDTEAFF. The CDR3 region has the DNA TGTGCCAGCAGTAGACGGTGGGACACTGAAGCTTTCTTT.

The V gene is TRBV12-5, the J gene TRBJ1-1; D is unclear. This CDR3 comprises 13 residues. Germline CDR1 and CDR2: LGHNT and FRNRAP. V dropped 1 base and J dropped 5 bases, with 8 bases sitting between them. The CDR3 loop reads CASGLEPGTEAFF. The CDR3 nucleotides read TGTGCTAGTGGTTTGGAACCCGGGACTGAAGCTTTCTTT.

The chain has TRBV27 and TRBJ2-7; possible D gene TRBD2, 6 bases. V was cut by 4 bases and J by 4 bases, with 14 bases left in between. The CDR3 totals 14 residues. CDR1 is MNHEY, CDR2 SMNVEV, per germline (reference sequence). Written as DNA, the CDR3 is TGTGCCAGCAGTTATGGCGGGGTGAAGTACGAGCAGTACTTC. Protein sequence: CASSYGGVKYEQYF.

The CDR3 region is CASRPTGVELQETQYF. CDR3 nucleotides: TGTGCCAGCAGACCTACAGGGGTAGAGCTCCAAGAGACCCAGTACTTC. The rearrangement joins TRBV28 to TRBJ2-5; 7 bases line up with TRBD1. V gave up 6 bases and J gave up 1 base; unmatched junction bases: 11. Per germline, CDR1 MDHEN and CDR2 SYDVKM. CDR3 length equals 16 residues.

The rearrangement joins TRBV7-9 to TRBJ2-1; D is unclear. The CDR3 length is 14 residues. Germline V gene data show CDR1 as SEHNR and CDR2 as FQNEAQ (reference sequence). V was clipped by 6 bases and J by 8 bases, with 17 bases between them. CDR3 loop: CASRSYGSSHEQFF. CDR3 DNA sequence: TGTGCCAGCAGAAGTTATGGTAGCTCGCATGAGCAGTTCTTC.

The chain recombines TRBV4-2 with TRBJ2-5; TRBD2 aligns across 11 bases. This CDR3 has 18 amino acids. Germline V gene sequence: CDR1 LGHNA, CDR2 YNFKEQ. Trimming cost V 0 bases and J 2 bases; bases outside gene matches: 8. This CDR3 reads CASSQDQLAGVKQETQYF. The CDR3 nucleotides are TGTGCCAGCAGCCAAGATCAACTAGCGGGAGTTAAACAAGAGACCCAGTACTTC.

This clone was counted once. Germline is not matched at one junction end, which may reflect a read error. Written as DNA, the CDR3 is TGTGCCAGCAGTTTGGGGTCACTGGGGTATGACTACACCTTC. It encodes CASSLGSLGYDYTF. J is TRBJ1-2 and V is TRBV28; no firm D call. CDR1 is MDHEN, CDR2 SYDVKM, per germline. There are 14 residues in the CDR3.

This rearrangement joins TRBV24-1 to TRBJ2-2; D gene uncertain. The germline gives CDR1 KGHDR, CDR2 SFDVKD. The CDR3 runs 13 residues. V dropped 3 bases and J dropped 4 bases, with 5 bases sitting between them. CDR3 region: CATSDVSTGELFF. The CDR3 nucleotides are TGTGCCACCAGTGATGTAAGCACCGGGGAGCTGTTTTTT.

The CDR3 is CASSPAGIPYNEQFF. CDR3 sequence (DNA): TGTGCCAGTAGTCCAGCGGGAATACCCTACAATGAGCAGTTCTTC. The chain combines TRBV19 with TRBJ2-1, with TRBD2 identical over 7 bases. CDR1 LNHDA and CDR2 SQIVND come from the germline V gene (reference sequence). After removal of 5 bases from V and 2 bases from J, the junction contained 6 bases not matched to a gene. The CDR3 runs to 15 residues.

The DNA for the CDR3 is TGTGCCATCAGGTGGGGATACGAGCAGTACTTC. Its protein is CAIRWGYEQYF. The chain combines TRBV10-3 with TRBJ2-7; D unclear. The CDR3 is 11 amino acids. With 6 bases removed from V and 4 bases from J, the gap between germline ends came to 7 bases. From germline, CDR1 is ENHRY and CDR2 SYGVKD.

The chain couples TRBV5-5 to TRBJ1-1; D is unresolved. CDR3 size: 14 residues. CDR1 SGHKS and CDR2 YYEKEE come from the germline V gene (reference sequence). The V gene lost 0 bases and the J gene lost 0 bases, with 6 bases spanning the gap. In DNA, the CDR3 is TGTGCCAGCAGCTTGGAAGGGATGAACACTGAAGCTTTCTTT. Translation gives CASSLEGMNTEAFF.

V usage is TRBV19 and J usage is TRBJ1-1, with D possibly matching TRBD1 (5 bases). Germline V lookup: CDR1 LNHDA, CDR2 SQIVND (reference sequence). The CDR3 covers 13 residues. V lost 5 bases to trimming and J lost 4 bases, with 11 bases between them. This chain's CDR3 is CASSLWGSTEAFF. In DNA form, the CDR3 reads TGTGCCAGTAGTCTTTGGGGGAGCACTGAAGCTTTCTTT.

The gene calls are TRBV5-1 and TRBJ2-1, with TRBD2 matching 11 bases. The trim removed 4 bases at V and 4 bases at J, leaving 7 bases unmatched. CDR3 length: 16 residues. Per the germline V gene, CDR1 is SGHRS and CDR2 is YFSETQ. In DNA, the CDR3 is TGCGCCAGCAGCAGCAGACTAGCGGGGATTTACAATGAGCAGTTCTTC. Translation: CASSSRLAGIYNEQFF.

The CDR3 here is CASSANREGGTEAFF. DNA of the CDR3: TGTGCCAGCAGCGCGAATAGGGAGGGGGGCACTGAAGCTTTCTTT. The rearrangement uses TRBV9 and TRBJ1-1; D might be TRBD1 (6 bases). Trimming left V 3 bases short and J 4 bases short, with 16 bases between. The CDR3 runs to 15 residues. Per the germline V gene, CDR1 is SGDLS and CDR2 is YYNGEE.